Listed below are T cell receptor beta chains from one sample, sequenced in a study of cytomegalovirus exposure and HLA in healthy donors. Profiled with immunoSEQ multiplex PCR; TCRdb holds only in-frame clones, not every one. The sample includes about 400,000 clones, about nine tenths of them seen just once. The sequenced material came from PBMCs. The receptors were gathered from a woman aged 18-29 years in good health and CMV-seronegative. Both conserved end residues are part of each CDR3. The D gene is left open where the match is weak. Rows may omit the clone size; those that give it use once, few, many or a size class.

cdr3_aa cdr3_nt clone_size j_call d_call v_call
CASSPRDRRKPQHF TGTGCCAGCAGCCCTAGGGACAGAAGGAAGCCCCAGCATTTT - TRBJ1-5 TRBD1 TRBV28
CASSPLGTDNQPQHF TGTGCCAGCAGTCCTCTTGGGACAGACAATCAGCCCCAGCATTTT - TRBJ1-5 TRBD1 TRBV2
CASSIGTGNSYEQYF TGTGCCAGCAGCATCGGGACAGGGAACTCCTACGAGCAGTACTTC - TRBJ2-7 TRBD1 TRBV5-4
CASSRGRYTGELFF TGTGCCAGCAGTAGGGGTAGATACACCGGGGAGCTGTTTTTT - TRBJ2-2 - TRBV25-1
CASSVDVRGEAFF TGTGCCAGCAGCGTAGACGTCAGGGGTGAAGCTTTCTTT few TRBJ1-1 - TRBV9
CASTRGRGHSNQPQHF TGTGCCAGCACAAGGGGCAGGGGGCATAGCAATCAGCCCCAGCATTTT - TRBJ1-5 TRBD1 TRBV28
CASRDRAQRSLNTEAFF TGCGCCAGCCGAGACAGGGCCCAACGATCCTTGAACACTGAAGCTTTCTTT - TRBJ1-1 TRBD1 TRBV4-1
CASSSPGTVLHEQFF TGTGCCAGCAGTTCCCCCGGGACAGTATTACATGAGCAGTTCTTC - TRBJ2-1 TRBD1 TRBV28
CASSDSMGSGNEQFF TGTGCCAGCAGTGACTCGATGGGGAGTGGCAATGAGCAGTTCTTC - TRBJ2-1 - TRBV6-4
CASSSLRTPGYTF TGTGCCAGCAGCTCCCTCCGGACTCCTGGCTACACCTTC - TRBJ1-2 - TRBV11-2
CASSLPGNHNEQFF TGTGCCAGCAGTTTACCGGGGAATCACAATGAGCAGTTCTTC - TRBJ2-1 - TRBV28
CAISENPAGGTDTQYF TGTGCCATCAGTGAGAATCCAGCGGGTGGGACAGATACGCAGTATTTT - TRBJ2-3 - TRBV10-3
CASSSLEREVDNEQFF TGTGCCAGCAGCAGTTTGGAGCGGGAGGTAGACAATGAGCAGTTCTTC - TRBJ2-1 TRBD2 TRBV5-4
CASSAGTGAYNEQFF TGTGCCAGCAGTGCGGGCACAGGGGCGTACAATGAGCAGTTCTTC - TRBJ2-1 TRBD1 TRBV2
CASSQDRGFSNSPLHF TGTGCCAGCAGCCAAGACCGAGGGTTCAGTAATTCACCCCTCCACTTT - TRBJ1-6 - TRBV14
CASSLVQTYEQYF TGTGCCAGCAGCTTGGTACAGACCTACGAGCAGTACTTC - TRBJ2-7 - TRBV5-5
CASSDDGRGYNEQFF TGCGCCAGCAGTGATGACGGGAGGGGGTACAATGAGCAGTTCTTC - TRBJ2-1 TRBD2 TRBV10-2
CASSFPGGSYTF TGTGCCAGCAGTTTCCCAGGGGGGAGTTACACCTTC - TRBJ1-2 TRBD1 TRBV27
CSATQLAGNTGELFF TGCAGCGCTACGCAGCTAGCAGGGAACACCGGGGAGCTGTTTTTT - TRBJ2-2 - TRBV29-1
CASSSTGTLGNTIYF TGTGCCAGCAGCTCAACCGGGACACTCGGAAACACCATATATTTT once TRBJ1-3 - TRBV27
CASSQFGGLAAQETQYF TGTGCCAGCAGCCAGTTCGGGGGACTAGCGGCACAAGAGACCCAGTACTTC - TRBJ2-5 TRBD2 TRBV11-1
CASSLDRGGTEAFF TGTGCCAGCAGCCTGGACAGGGGAGGAACTGAAGCTTTCTTT - TRBJ1-1 TRBD1 TRBV6-1
CASGIEQGYEQYF TGTGCCAGCGGTATCGAACAGGGCTACGAGCAGTACTTC few TRBJ2-7 - TRBV6-1
CASSLRGLAYQPQHF TGTGCCAGCAGTCTCAGGGGTCTCGCCTATCAGCCCCAGCATTTT - TRBJ1-5 - TRBV2
CASSLYRGGGQPQHF TGTGCCAGCAGTTTATACAGGGGAGGCGGTCAGCCCCAGCATTTT once TRBJ1-5 TRBD1 TRBV28
CATYRGRQYF TGTGCCACCTACAGGGGGCGGCAGTACTTC - TRBJ2-7 TRBD1 TRBV2